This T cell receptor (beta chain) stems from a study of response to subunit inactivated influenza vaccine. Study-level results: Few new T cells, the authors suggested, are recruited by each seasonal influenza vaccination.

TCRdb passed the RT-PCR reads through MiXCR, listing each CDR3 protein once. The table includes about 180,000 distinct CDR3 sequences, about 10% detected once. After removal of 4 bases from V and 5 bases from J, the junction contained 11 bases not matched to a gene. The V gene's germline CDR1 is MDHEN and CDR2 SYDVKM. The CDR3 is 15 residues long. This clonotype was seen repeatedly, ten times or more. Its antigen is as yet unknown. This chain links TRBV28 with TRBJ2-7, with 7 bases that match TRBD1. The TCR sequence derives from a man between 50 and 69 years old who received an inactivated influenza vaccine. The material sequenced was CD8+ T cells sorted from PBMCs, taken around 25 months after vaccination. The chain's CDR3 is CASSYRPGQFDEQYF. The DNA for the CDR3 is TGTGCCAGCAGTTACCGTCCGGGACAGTTTGACGAGCAGTACTTC.